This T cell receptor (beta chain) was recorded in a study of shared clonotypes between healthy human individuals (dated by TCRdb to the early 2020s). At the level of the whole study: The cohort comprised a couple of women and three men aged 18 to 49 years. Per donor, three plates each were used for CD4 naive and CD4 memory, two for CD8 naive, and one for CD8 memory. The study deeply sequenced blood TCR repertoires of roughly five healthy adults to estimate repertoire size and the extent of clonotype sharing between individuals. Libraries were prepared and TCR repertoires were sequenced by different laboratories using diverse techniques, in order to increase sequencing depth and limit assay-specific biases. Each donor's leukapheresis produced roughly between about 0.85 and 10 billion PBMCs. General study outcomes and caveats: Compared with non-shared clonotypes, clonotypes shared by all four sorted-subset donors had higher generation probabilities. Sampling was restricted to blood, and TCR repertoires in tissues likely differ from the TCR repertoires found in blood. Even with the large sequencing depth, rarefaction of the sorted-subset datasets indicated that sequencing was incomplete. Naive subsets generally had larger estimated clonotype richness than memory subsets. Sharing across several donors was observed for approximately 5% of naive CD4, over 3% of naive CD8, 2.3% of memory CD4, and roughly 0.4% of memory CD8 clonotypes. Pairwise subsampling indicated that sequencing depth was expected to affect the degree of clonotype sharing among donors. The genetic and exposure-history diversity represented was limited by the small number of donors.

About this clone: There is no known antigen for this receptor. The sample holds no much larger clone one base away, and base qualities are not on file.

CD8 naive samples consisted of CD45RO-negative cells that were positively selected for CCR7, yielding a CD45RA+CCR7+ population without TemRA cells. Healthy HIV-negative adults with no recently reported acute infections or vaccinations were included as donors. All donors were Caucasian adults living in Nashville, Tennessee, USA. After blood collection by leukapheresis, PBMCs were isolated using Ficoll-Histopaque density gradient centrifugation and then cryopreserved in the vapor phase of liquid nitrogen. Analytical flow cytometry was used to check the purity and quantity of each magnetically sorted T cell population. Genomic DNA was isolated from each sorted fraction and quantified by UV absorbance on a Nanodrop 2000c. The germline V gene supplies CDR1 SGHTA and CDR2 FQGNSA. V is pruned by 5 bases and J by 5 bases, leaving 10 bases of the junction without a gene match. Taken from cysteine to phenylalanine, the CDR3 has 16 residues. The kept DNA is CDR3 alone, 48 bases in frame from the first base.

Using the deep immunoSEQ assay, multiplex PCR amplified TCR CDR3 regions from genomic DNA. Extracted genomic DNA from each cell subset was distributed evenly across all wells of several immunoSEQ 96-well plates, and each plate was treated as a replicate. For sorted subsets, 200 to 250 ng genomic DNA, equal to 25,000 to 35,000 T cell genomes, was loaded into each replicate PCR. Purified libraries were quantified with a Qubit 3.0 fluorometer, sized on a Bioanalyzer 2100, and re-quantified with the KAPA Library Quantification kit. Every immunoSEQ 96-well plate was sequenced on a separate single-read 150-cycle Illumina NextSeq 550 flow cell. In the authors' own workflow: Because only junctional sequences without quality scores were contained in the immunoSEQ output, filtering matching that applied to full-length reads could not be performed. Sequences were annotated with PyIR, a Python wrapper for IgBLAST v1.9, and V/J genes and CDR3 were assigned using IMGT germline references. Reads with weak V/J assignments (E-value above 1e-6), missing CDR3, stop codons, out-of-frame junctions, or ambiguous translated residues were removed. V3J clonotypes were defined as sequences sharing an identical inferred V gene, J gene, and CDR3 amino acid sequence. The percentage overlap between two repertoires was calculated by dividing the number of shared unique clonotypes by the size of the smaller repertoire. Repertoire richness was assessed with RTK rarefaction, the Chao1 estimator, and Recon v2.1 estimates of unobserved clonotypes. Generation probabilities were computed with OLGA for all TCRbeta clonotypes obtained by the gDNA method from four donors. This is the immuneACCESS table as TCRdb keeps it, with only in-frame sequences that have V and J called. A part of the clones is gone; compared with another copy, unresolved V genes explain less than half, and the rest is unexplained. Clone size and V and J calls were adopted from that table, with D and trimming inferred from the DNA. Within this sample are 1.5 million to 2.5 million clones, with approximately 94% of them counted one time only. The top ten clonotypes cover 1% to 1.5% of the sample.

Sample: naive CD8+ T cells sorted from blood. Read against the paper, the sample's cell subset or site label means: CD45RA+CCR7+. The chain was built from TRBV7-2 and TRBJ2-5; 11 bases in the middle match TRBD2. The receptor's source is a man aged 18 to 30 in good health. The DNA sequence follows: TGTGCCAGCAGCCCTGGCGTAGCGGGGGGGACGGAGACCCAGTACTTC. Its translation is CASSPGVAGGTETQYF.